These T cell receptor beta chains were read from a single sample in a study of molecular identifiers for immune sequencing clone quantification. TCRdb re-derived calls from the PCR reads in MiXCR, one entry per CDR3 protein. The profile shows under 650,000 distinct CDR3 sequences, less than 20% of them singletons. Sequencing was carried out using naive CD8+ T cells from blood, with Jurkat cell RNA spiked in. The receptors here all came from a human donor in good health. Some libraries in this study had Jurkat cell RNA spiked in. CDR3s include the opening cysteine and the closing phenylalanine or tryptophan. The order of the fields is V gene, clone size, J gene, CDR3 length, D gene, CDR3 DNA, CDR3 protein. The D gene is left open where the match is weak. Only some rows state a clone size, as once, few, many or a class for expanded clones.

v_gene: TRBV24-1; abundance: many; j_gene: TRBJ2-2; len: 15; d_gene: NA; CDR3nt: TGTGCCACCAGTGATCCCGGGACATCCACCGGGGAGCTGTTTTTT; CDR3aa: CATSDPGTSTGELFF
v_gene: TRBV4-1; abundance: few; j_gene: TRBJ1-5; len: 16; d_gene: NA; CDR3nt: TGCGCCAGCAGCCAAGTTAGGGACATCGGCAATCAGCCCCAGCATTTT; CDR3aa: CASSQVRDIGNQPQHF
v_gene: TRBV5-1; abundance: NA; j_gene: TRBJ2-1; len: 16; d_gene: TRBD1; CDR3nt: TGCGCCAGCAGCATACGACAGGGGGCCTCCTACAATGAGCAGTTCTTC; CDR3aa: CASSIRQGASYNEQFF
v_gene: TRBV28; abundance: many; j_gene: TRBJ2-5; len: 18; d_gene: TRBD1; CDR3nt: TGTGCCAGCAGTTTACGTAGGGGACAGGGGGTACGGCGAGAGACCCAGTACTTC; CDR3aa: CASSLRRGQGVRRETQYF
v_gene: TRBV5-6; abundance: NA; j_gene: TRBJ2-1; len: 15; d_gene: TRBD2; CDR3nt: TGTGCCAGCAGTTTTACTAGCGGGAGTTGGAATGAGCAGTTCTTC; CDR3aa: CASSFTSGSWNEQFF
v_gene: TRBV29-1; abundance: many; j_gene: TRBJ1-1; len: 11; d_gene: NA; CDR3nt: TGCAGCGTTATAGGCGGCACTGAAGCTTTCTTT; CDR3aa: CSVIGGTEAFF
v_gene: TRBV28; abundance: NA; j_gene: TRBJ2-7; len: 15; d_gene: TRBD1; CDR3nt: TGTGCCAGCAGTCACCGCAACAGGGGGCCCTACGAGCAGTACTTC; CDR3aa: CASSHRNRGPYEQYF
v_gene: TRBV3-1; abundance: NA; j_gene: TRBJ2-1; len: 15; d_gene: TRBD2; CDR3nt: TGTGCCAGCAGCCTAGCGGGAGGGGGGGTTACGGAGCAGTTCTTC; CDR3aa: CASSLAGGGVTEQFF
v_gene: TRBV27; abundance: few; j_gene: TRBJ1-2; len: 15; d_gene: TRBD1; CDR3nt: TGTGCCAGCAGTTTAAGGGCAGGGGGCTTCTATGGCTACACCTTC; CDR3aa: CASSLRAGGFYGYTF
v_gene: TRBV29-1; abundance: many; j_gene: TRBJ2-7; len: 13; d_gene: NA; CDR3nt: TGCAGCGTTGCGGGGCCCTTCTCCTACGAGCAGTACTTC; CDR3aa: CSVAGPFSYEQYF
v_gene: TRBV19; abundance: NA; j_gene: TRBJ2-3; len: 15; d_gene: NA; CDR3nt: TGTGCCAGTAGTATATCGGGGACGGTGGGGGATACGCAGTATTTT; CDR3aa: CASSISGTVGDTQYF
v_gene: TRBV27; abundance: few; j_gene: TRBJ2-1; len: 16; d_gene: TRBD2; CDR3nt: TGTGCCAGCAGTTTATCGGTTAGCGGGAGCTACAATGAGCAGTTCTTC; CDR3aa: CASSLSVSGSYNEQFF
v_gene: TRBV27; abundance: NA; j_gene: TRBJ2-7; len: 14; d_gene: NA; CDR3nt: TGTGCCAGCAGTTCCGTGGCGAGCTCCTACGAGCAGCACTTC; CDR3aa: CASSSVASSYEQHF
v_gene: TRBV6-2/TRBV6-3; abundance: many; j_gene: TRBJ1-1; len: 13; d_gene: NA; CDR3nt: TGTGCCAGCACTTCCCCACCTGGCCGTGAAGCTTTCTTT; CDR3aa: CASTSPPGREAFF
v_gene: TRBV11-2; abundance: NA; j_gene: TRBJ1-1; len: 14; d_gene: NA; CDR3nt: TGTGCCAGCAGCTATGGAATGGTGAACACTGAAGCTTTCTTT; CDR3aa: CASSYGMVNTEAFF
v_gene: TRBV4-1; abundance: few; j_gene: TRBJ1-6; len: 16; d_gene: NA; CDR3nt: TGCGCCAGCAGCCAGACAGTAGGCTCCTATAATTCACCCCTCCACTTT; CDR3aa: CASSQTVGSYNSPLHF